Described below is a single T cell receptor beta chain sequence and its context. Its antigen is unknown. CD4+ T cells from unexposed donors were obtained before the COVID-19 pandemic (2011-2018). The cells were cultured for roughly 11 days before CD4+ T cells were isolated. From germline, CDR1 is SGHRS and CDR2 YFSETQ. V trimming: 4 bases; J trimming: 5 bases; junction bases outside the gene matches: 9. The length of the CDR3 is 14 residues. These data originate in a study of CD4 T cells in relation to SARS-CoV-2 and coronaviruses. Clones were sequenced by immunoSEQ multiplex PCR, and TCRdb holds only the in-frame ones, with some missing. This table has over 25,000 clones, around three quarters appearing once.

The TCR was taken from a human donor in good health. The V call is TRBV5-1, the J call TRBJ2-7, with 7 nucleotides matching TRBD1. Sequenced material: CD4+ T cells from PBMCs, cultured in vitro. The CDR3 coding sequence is TGCGCCAGCAGCGACAGGGACGGACTCAACGAGCAGTACTTC. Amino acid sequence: CASSDRDGLNEQYF.